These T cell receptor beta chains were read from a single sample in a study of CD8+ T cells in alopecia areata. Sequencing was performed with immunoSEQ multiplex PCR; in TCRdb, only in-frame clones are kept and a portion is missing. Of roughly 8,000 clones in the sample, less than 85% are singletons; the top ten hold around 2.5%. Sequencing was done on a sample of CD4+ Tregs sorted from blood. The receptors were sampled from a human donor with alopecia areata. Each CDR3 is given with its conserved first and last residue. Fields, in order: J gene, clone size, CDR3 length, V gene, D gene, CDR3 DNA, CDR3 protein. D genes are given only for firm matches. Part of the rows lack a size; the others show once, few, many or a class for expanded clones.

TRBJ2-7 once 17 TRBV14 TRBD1 TGTGCCAGCAGCCAAGGTCCCCCGGACAGGGTTTTTGGCGAGCAGTACTTC CASSQGPPDRVFGEQYF
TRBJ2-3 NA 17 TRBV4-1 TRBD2 TGCGCCAGCAGCCGCCGACTAGCGGGGGGTCTCACAGATACGCAGTATTTT CASSRRLAGGLTDTQYF
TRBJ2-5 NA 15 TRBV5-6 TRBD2 TGTGCCAGCAGCCCTACCCTAGCGGGGTTGGAGACCCAGTACTTC CASSPTLAGLETQYF
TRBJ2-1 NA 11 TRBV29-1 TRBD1 TGCAGCGCAGGGGGCAGAAATGAGCAGTTCTTC CSAGGRNEQFF
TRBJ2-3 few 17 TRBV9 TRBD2 TGTGCCAGCAGCGTACAAGGGGCGGGGGTGCTCGGAGATACGCAGTATTTT CASSVQGAGVLGDTQYF
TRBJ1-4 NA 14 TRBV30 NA TGTGCCTGGAGTCGGGGACTTCGAAATGAAAAACTGTTTTTT CAWSRGLRNEKLFF
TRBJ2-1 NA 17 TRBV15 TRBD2 TGTGCCACCAGCAGAGATAGGGTGGGTAGCGGGGGGAATGAGCAGTTCTTC CATSRDRVGSGGNEQFF
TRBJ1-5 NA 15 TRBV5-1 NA TGCGCCAGCAGCTTGGATGGAGGAAAAAATCAGCCCCAGCATTTT CASSLDGGKNQPQHF
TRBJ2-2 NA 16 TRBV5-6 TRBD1 TGTGCCAGCAGCTTGGATGCAGGGGGCTGGACCGGGGAGCTGTTTTTT CASSLDAGGWTGELFF
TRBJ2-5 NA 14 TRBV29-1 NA TGCAGCGCCACCCGGGACAAGGTTCGAGAGACCCAGTACTTC CSATRDKVRETQYF
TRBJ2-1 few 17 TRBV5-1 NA TGCGCCAGCAGCTTGGGGTTAGGTAGGGATCAGGAGAATGAGCAGTTCTTC CASSLGLGRDQENEQFF
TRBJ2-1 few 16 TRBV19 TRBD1 TGTGCCAGTAGTATGTTCGGGACAGGTACGTGGCATGAGCAGTTCTTC CASSMFGTGTWHEQFF
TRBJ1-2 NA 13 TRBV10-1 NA TGCGCCAGCAGTTCTCAACGGGGATATGGCTACACCTTC CASSSQRGYGYTF
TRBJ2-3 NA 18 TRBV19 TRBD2 TGTGCCAGTAGTAATCCGGGACTAGCGGGGAAGAGCACAGATACGCAGTATTTT CASSNPGLAGKSTDTQYF
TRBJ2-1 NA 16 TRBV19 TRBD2 TGTGCCAGTAGCTCCCTATCCATAGTGGGAGGGAATGAGCAGTTCTTC CASSSLSIVGGNEQFF
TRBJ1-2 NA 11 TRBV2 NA TGTGCCAGCAGACAGGGAAGTGGCTACACCTTC CASRQGSGYTF
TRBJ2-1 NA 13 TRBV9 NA TGTGCCAGCAGCACCCGGACAGCCAATGAGCAGTTCTTC CASSTRTANEQFF
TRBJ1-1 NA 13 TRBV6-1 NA TGTGCCAGCAGTCAGGGGTGGAACACTGAAGCTTTCTTT CASSQGWNTEAFF
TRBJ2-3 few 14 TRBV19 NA TGTGCCAGTAGTAATAGGCGGCTCACAGATACGCAGTATTTT CASSNRRLTDTQYF
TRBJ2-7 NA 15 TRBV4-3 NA TGCGCCAGCAGCCAAGCTTTTGGGCGGGACTACGAGCAGTACTTC CASSQAFGRDYEQYF
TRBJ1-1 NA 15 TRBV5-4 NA TGTGCCAGCAGCTTGGGTGGAGGAGAGAACACTGAAGCTTTCTTT CASSLGGGENTEAFF
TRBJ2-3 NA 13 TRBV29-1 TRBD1 TGCAGCGCCGGACAGGGGATCTCAGATACGCAGTATTTT CSAGQGISDTQYF
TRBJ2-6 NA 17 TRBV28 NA TGTGCCAGCATAACTGGGGGGATACTCTCTGGGGCCAACGTCCTGACTTTC CASITGGILSGANVLTF
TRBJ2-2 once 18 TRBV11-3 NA TGTGCCAGCAGCTTAGACCTGGAGGGGTTCGGGGAGACCGGGGAGCTGTTTTTT CASSLDLEGFGETGELFF
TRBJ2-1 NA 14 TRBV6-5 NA TGTGCCAGCAGTACTAGGACAAGTTACAATGAGCAGTTCTTC CASSTRTSYNEQFF
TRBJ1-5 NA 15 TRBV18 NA TGTGCCAGCTCACCGGGAGACGGCCAAGGACAGCCCCAGCATTTT CASSPGDGQGQPQHF
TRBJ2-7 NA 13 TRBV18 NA TGTGCCAGCTCTTCAGACTTCTCCTACGAGCAGTACTTC CASSSDFSYEQYF
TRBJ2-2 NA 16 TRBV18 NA TGTGCCAGCTCACCAAATCTAGGAGGGATTGCCGGGGAGCTGTTTTTT CASSPNLGGIAGELFF
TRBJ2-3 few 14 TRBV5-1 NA TGCGCCAGCAGCTTCGGCAGGTCTACAGATACGCAGTATTTT CASSFGRSTDTQYF
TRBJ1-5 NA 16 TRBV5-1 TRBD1 TGCGCCAGCAGCACTGCCCACGACAGGGTCAGCCAGCCCCAGCATTTT CASSTAHDRVSQPQHF